These 16 T cell receptor beta chains were sequenced from one sample in a study of shared clonotypes between healthy human individuals. Here immunoSEQ multiplex PCR was the method, and the copy in TCRdb shows in-frame clones only, minus some. The repertoire holds 2 million to 2.5 million clones, with approximately 95% as singletons. CD45RO negativity and positive selection for CCR7 defined naive CD8 cells, a population that excluded terminally differentiated effector memory CD45RA+ cells. Material: naive CD8+ T cells sorted from blood. These receptors originate from a man between 18 and 35 years old in good health.

The CDR3 nucleotides read TGTGCCAGCAGCTTATGGGGACAGGGGAAGGGCACTGAAGCTTTCTTT. Protein: CASSLWGQGKGTEAFF. The J gene is TRBJ1-1, the V gene TRBV7-6, with 10 bases that match TRBD1. The junction had 7 bases not matched to a gene; V was cut back by 2 bases and J by 4 bases. In germline, CDR1 is SGHVS, CDR2 FNYEAQ. The CDR3 covers 16 residues. Complete variable domain (other parts from reference TRBV7-6 and TRBJ1-1): GAGVSQSPRYKVTKRGQDVALRCDPISGHVSLYWYRQALGQGPEFLTYFNYEAQQDKSGLPNDRFSAERPEGSISTLTIQRTEQRDSAMYRCASSLWGQGKGTEAFFGQGTRLTVV.

V and J are TRBV27 and TRBJ1-2, with 7 bases that match TRBD1. Per germline, CDR1 MNHEY and CDR2 SMNVEV (reference sequence). There are 13 residues in the CDR3. Trimming removed 7 bases from V and 5 bases from J; junction bases left unmatched: 7. The CDR3 DNA is TGTGCCAGCACCCACAGGGGTGGGTATGGCTACACCTTC. Encoded protein: CASTHRGGYGYTF.

The J gene is TRBJ1-5, the V gene TRBV7-9, with D unclear. Trimming removed 3 bases from V and 1 base from J, with 10 bases in between. Per germline, CDR1 SEHNR and CDR2 FQNEAQ (reference sequence). The CDR3 contains 15 residues. CDR3 sequence reads: CASSLGGISNQPQHF. In nucleotides, the CDR3 is TGTGCCAGCAGCTTGGGAGGGATCAGCAATCAGCCCCAGCATTTT.

The V and J genes are TRBV5-1 and TRBJ1-1; 12 positions match TRBD1. The CDR3 is made up of 16 amino acids. The V segment lost 4 bases and the J segment 1 base; nucleotides outside the gene matches: 5. Per the germline V gene, CDR1 is SGHRS and CDR2 is YFSETQ. CDR3 sequence: CASSNWDRGQNTEAFF. CDR3 DNA: TGCGCCAGCAGCAACTGGGACAGGGGGCAGAACACTGAAGCTTTCTTT.

The chain combines TRBV9 with TRBJ2-1; a possible D gene is TRBD2 (7 bases). The CDR3 spans 15 residues. Trimming took 0 bases from V and 3 from J, leaving 10 bases between them. The germline V gene has CDR1 SGDLS and CDR2 YYNGEE. CDR3 amino acids: CASSVGEGVYNEQFF. For the CDR3, the DNA is TGTGCCAGCAGCGTAGGGGAGGGGGTCTACAATGAGCAGTTCTTC.

This rearrangement joins TRBV19 to TRBJ2-1; D remains unclear. The CDR3 covers 16 residues. The germline V and J ends were trimmed by 3 bases and 7 bases, with 19 bases remaining between them. The germline gives CDR1 LNHDA, CDR2 SQIVND (reference sequence). In DNA form, the CDR3 reads TGTGCCAGTAGTATCTACGCAGGTGGCTTCTGGAATGAGCAGTTCTTC. This translates into CASSIYAGGFWNEQFF.

The V call is TRBV11-2, the J call TRBJ2-3; TRBD1 agrees at 7 bases. The CDR3 runs 15 residues. J was trimmed by 4 bases and V by 0 bases; bases with no gene match: 4. CDR1 SGHAT and CDR2 FQNNGV come from the germline V gene. CDR3: CASSLEGQLSDTQYF. In DNA form, the CDR3 reads TGTGCCAGCAGCTTAGAGGGACAGCTCTCAGATACGCAGTATTTT.

The chain recombines TRBV28 with TRBJ2-5; D is unresolved. Germline lookup yields CDR1 MDHEN and CDR2 SYDVKM. The CDR3 is 14 amino acids. V was clipped by 3 bases and J by 2 bases, with 10 bases between them. CDR3 coding DNA: TGTGCCAGCAGTTTCCTTATAACTCAAGAGACCCAGTACTTC. Translated, it gives CASSFLITQETQYF.

The chain employs TRBV9 and TRBJ2-1, with a weak D call TRBD2 (6 bases). Deletions cut 4 bases from V and 0 bases from J, with 11 bases between. This CDR3 is 15 amino acids long. CDR1 is SGDLS, CDR2 YYNGEE, per germline. CDR3 coding DNA: TGTGCCAGCAGCTCAAGCGGGCTCTCCTACAATGAGCAGTTCTTC. Its translation: CASSSSGLSYNEQFF.

This rearrangement joins TRBV7-9 to TRBJ2-2, with 7 bases aligning to TRBD2. The length of the CDR3 is 16 residues. The germline CDR1 and CDR2 sequences are SEHNR and FQNEAQ (reference sequence). V was clipped by 4 bases and J by 3 bases; unmatched bases: 8. In DNA, the CDR3 is TGTGCCAGCAGCTCCCCCGCTGGGAGGGACACCGGGGAGCTGTTTTTT. As protein: CASSSPAGRDTGELFF.

On this clone: Other DNA sequences in this specimen translate into the identical CDR3. The chain couples TRBV11-2 to TRBJ2-7; D not resolved. The ends were cut back, 1 base at V and 6 bases at J, with 4 bases in the middle. Germline V lookup: CDR1 SGHAT, CDR2 FQNNGV. This CDR3 spans 11 amino acids. The CDR3 DNA follows: TGTGCCAGCAGCTTAGGCCCCGAGCAGTACTTC. Its protein is CASSLGPEQYF.

The V call is TRBV2, the J call TRBJ1-5; D not resolved. Germline CDR1 reads SNHLY; CDR2 reads FYNNEI. The germline V and J ends were trimmed by 1 base and 1 base, with 8 bases remaining between them. The CDR3 runs 15 residues. Here the CDR3 DNA reads TGTGCCAGCAGTGAAGGGTGGGCCAGCAATCAGCCCCAGCATTTT. Translated: CASSEGWASNQPQHF. Supplemented by reference TRBV2 and TRBJ1-5, the full variable domain reads EPEVTQTPSHQVTQMGQEVILRCVPISNHLYFYWYRQILGQKVEFLVSFYNNEISEKSEIFDDQFSVERPDGSNFTLKIRSTKLEDSAMYFCASSEGWASNQPQHFGDGTRLSIL.

This chain connects TRBV29-1 to TRBJ2-2; 7 nucleotides line up with TRBD1. CDR1 is SQVTM, CDR2 ANQGSEA, per germline. V shed 3 bases and J 6 bases; nucleotides not matched to a gene: 4. The length of the CDR3 is 13 residues. CDR3: CSVDGQGAGELFF. The CDR3 region has the DNA TGCAGCGTTGATGGGCAGGGGGCCGGGGAGCTGTTTTTT.

This sequence joins TRBV4-1 and TRBJ1-6; unclear D gene. This CDR3 has 15 residues. The germline CDR1 and CDR2 sequences are MGHRA and YSYEKL. The V end was cut by 0 bases, the J end by 9 bases, with 12 bases between. The CDR3 DNA sequence: TGCGCCAGCAGCCAAGATATGAGGTACAGTTCACCCCTCCACTTT. It codes for CASSQDMRYSSPLHF.

The chain is built from TRBV4-1 and TRBJ2-5; 10 positions match TRBD2. Germline loops: CDR1 MGHRA, CDR2 YSYEKL. This CDR3 comprises 17 residues. Trimming took 0 bases from V and 5 from J; bases not matched to a gene: 9. The CDR3: CASSQESAGGPGETQYF. The CDR3 coding sequence is TGCGCCAGCAGCCAAGAATCAGCGGGAGGGCCGGGGGAGACCCAGTACTTC.

The chain uses TRBV9 and TRBJ2-1, with D possibly TRBD2 on 5 matching bases. V was trimmed by 0 bases and J by 2 bases, leaving 9 bases between them. Germline CDR1 and CDR2: SGDLS and YYNGEE. The CDR3 is made up of 15 amino acids. The CDR3 is CASSVGAEPYNEQFF. The CDR3 coding sequence is TGTGCCAGCAGCGTAGGAGCGGAACCCTACAATGAGCAGTTCTTC.